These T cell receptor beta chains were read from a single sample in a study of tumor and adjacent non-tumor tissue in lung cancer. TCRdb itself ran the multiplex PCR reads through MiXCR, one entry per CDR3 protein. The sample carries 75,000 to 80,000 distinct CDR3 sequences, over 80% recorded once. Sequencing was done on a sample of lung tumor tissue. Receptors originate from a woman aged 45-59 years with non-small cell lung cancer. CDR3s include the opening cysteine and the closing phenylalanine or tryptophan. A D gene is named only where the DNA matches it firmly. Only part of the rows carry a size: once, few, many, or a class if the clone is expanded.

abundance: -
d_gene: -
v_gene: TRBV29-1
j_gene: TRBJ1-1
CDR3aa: CSVRQQLNAEGFF
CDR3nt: TGCAGCGTTCGACAGCAGCTGAACGCTGAAGGTTTCTTT

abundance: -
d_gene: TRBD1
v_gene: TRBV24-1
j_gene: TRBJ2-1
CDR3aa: CATSGPASGQGWLSNDNEEFF
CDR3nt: TGTGCCACCAGTGGGCCGGCATCGGGACAGGGATGGCTGAGTAATGACAATGAGGAGTTCTTC

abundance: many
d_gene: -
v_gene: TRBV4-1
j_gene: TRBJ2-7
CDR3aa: CASSQDRSGGYEQYF
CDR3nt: TGCGCCAGCAGCCAAGATCGGTCCGGGGGCTACGAGCAGTACTTC

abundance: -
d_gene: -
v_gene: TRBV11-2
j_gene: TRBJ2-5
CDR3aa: CASSSGQTRGAQYF
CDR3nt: TGTGCCAGTAGCTCCGGACAGACCCGGGGGGCCCAGTACTTC

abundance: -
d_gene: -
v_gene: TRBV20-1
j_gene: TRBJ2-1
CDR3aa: CSTRNRLGGFNEQFF
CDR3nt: TGCAGTACTAGAAATCGGCTTGGAGGGTTCAATGAGCAGTTCTTC

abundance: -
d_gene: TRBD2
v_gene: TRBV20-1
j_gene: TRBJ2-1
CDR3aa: CSATRGLAGGPYNEQLF
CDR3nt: TGCAGTGCTACTCGTGGACTAGCGGGAGGGCCCTACAATGAGCAGTTATTC

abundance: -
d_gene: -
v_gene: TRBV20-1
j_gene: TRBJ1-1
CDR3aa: CNALGLGREDFF
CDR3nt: TGCAATGCCCTCGGACTAGGGCGTGAAGATTTCTTT

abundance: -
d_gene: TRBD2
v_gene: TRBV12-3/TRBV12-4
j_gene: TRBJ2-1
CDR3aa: CDSSRLAEIEQFF
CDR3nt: TGTGACAGCAGCCGACTAGCAGAGATTGAGCAGTTCTTC

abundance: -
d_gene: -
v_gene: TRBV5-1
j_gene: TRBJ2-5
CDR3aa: CASSPGTFQETRYF
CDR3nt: TGCGCCAGCAGCCCCGGGACATTCCAAGAGACCCGGTACTTC

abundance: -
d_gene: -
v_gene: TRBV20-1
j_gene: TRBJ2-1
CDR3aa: CSANHSWVYNEQLF
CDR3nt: TGCAGTGCTAATCATAGTTGGGTCTACAATGAGCAATTATTC

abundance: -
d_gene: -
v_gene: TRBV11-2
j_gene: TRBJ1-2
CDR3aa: CANRLTHTNYGYTF
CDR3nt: TGTGCCAACAGGTTAACACATACTAACTATGGCTACACCTTC

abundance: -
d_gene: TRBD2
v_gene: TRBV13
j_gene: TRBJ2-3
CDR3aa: CANSLGDSGRADTHYF
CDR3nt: TGTGCCAACAGCTTAGGAGATAGCGGGAGGGCAGATACGCACTATTTT